A selection of T cell receptor beta chains follows, all from one sample in a study of cytomegalovirus exposure and HLA in healthy donors. Only in-frame clones appear in the TCRdb table, and some are missing; sequencing was by immunoSEQ multiplex PCR. This listing includes 70,000 or so clones. Source material: PBMCs. The receptors were sampled from a female donor in good health and CMV-seropositive. The CDR3 runs from the conserved cysteine through the conserved F or W. Each record gives: D gene, J gene, V gene, CDR3 protein, CDR3 DNA. The D gene is left open where the match is weak.

>TRBD2|TRBJ2-7|TRBV28
CASRQGGSYEQYF
TGTGCCAGCAGGCAGGGAGGGTCCTACGAGCAGTACTTC
>NA|TRBJ1-6|TRBV19
CASSLVEDSPLHF
TGTGCCAGTAGTTTGGTAGAGGATTCACCCCTCCACTTT
>NA|TRBJ1-1|TRBV2
CASRRWRIMNTEAFF
TGTGCCAGCAGGCGCTGGAGGATCATGAACACTGAAGCTTTCTTT
>NA|TRBJ2-2|TRBV30
CAWSFGGHTGELFF
TGTGCCTGGAGTTTCGGGGGGCACACCGGGGAGCTGTTTTTT
>NA|TRBJ2-1|TRBV4-1
CASSQGLSNEQFF
TGCGCCAGCAGCCAAGGACTATCCAATGAGCAGTTCTTC
>NA|TRBJ1-6|TRBV19
CASSINRENSPLHF
TGTGCCAGTAGTATCAACAGGGAGAATTCACCCCTCCACTTT
>TRBD1|TRBJ1-1|TRBV4-1
CASSQSQSRGRTEAFF
TGCGCCAGCAGCCAGTCCCAGTCGAGGGGGCGAACTGAAGCTTTCTTT
>TRBD1|TRBJ1-4|TRBV4-3
CASSQGDRRNEKLFF
TGCGCCAGCAGCCAAGGGGACAGGAGAAATGAAAAACTGTTTTTT
>NA|TRBJ1-1|TRBV5-6
CASSRQIPEGAFF
TGTGCCAGCAGCCGACAGATTCCTGAAGGTGCTTTCTTT
>TRBD1|TRBJ1-1|TRBV4-3
CASSLRQGQGEAFF
TGCGCCAGCAGCCTTAGACAGGGGCAGGGTGAAGCTTTCTTT
>TRBD2|TRBJ2-7|TRBV25-1
CASSRGGSDEQYF
TGTGCCAGCAGCCGGGGGGGCAGTGACGAGCAGTACTTC
>NA|TRBJ2-2|TRBV18
CASSPLTGDTGELFF
TGTGCCAGCTCACCTCTTACGGGGGACACCGGGGAGCTGTTTTTT
>TRBD1|TRBJ2-7|TRBV10-3
CAISGRDRERDEQYF
TGTGCCATCAGTGGGCGAGACAGGGAACGGGACGAGCAGTACTTC
>NA|TRBJ1-2|TRBV18
CASSPPQGLYGYTF
TGTGCCAGCTCACCACCCCAGGGTCTCTATGGCTACACCTTC
>NA|TRBJ1-4|TRBV2
CAGTKGRKNEKLFF
TGTGCCGGAACTAAAGGAAGGAAAAATGAAAAACTGTTTTTT
>TRBD1|TRBJ2-2|TRBV11-1
CASNLQGANTGELFF
TGTGCCAGCAATCTACAGGGGGCGAACACCGGGGAGCTGTTTTTT
>NA|TRBJ2-5|TRBV6-5
CASSQGLGETQYF
TGTGCCAGCAGCCAGGGGTTGGGGGAGACCCAGTACTTC
>TRBD1|TRBJ1-5|TRBV28
CASSLEGAGNQPQHF
TGTGCCAGCAGTTTAGAGGGGGCAGGCAATCAGCCCCAGCATTTT
>TRBD1|TRBJ2-2|TRBV9
CASSVEVRGSDTGELFF
TGTGCCAGCAGCGTAGAGGTCAGGGGGTCGGACACCGGGGAGCTGTTTTTT
>TRBD1|TRBJ1-6|TRBV10-3
CAISEARTGSGMALHF
TGTGCCATCAGTGAGGCCCGGACAGGGTCAGGGATGGCCCTCCACTTT
>NA|TRBJ2-1|TRBV27
CASSPLDSAGEQFF
TGTGCCAGCAGTCCTCTAGACTCGGCGGGTGAGCAGTTCTTC
>TRBD1|TRBJ1-1|TRBV19
CASTHRGDRGRREAFF
TGTGCCAGTACCCATAGGGGGGACAGGGGGCGGCGGGAAGCTTTCTTT
>TRBD1|TRBJ1-2|TRBV6-1
CASSVSRDSFPTF
TGTGCCAGCAGTGTGTCCCGGGACAGCTTTCCCACCTTC
>NA|TRBJ1-4|TRBV4-1
CASSQDRFGERTNEKLFF
TGCGCCAGCAGCCAAGACCGATTCGGGGAAAGAACTAATGAAAAACTGTTTTTT
>TRBD1|TRBJ2-1|TRBV6-4
CASSVGTAFYNEQFF
TGTGCCAGCAGTGTGGGGACAGCCTTCTACAATGAGCAGTTCTTC
>TRBD2|TRBJ2-1|TRBV19
CASTAGGLAGGNEQFF
TGTGCCAGTACCGCGGGAGGGCTAGCGGGAGGGAATGAGCAGTTCTTC
>NA|TRBJ1-1|TRBV5-1
CASRRGDMNTEAFF
TGCGCCAGCAGGAGAGGGGACATGAACACTGAAGCTTTCTTT
>NA|TRBJ2-3|TRBV4-2
CASSQEGTSTDTQYF
TGTGCCAGCAGCCAAGAAGGGACTAGCACAGATACGCAGTATTTT
>TRBD1|TRBJ1-6|TRBV11-2
CASSLTGVPLHF
TGTGCCAGCAGCTTAACAGGGGTTCCCCTCCACTTT
>TRBD1|TRBJ2-1|TRBV18
CASSPVWTGGDNEQFF
TGTGCCAGCTCCCCCGTTTGGACAGGGGGCGACAATGAGCAGTTCTTC
>TRBD2|TRBJ2-5|TRBV7-9
CASSLERDQETQYF
TGTGCCAGCAGCTTAGAGCGGGATCAAGAGACCCAGTACTTC
>TRBD1|TRBJ2-3|TRBV7-9
CASSLETGADTQYF
TGTGCCAGCAGCTTAGAGACAGGGGCAGATACGCAGTATTTT
>TRBD1|TRBJ2-1|TRBV4-1
CASSHPDRVNEQFF
TGCGCCAGCAGCCACCCGGACAGGGTCAATGAGCAGTTCTTC
>NA|TRBJ1-4|TRBV5-1
CASSAEGYTNEKLFF
TGCGCCAGCAGCGCGGAGGGGTATACTAATGAAAAACTGTTTTTT
>TRBD1|TRBJ2-7|TRBV9
CASSTRTGTEQYF
TGTGCCAGCAGCACTAGGACAGGGACCGAGCAGTACTTC
>TRBD1|TRBJ1-2|TRBV5-1
CASSSGKGAGGYTF
TGCGCCAGCAGCTCGGGAAAGGGGGCAGGCGGCTACACCTTC
>TRBD1|TRBJ1-2|TRBV30
CAWSGTGGAGGYTF
TGTGCCTGGAGCGGGACAGGGGGCGCGGGTGGCTACACCTTC
>NA|TRBJ2-6|TRBV4-3
CASSQTQGTSGANVLTF
TGCGCCAGCAGCCAGACACAGGGCACCTCTGGGGCCAACGTCCTGACTTTC
>NA|TRBJ1-3|TRBV12-2
CASRLQGAGAGNTIYF
TGTGCAAGTCGCTTACAGGGGGCCGGAGCTGGAAACACCATATATTTT
>NA|TRBJ2-7|TRBV4-1
CASSQDLFQKFYEQYF
TGCGCCAGCAGCCAAGATCTGTTCCAGAAGTTCTACGAGCAGTACTTC
>TRBD2|TRBJ2-7|TRBV5-1
CASGGGGSYTYEQYF
TGCGCCAGCGGTGGCGGGGGGAGCTATACCTACGAGCAGTACTTC
>TRBD2|TRBJ2-2|TRBV4-3
CASSQGRAGGSLTGELFF
TGCGCCAGCAGCCAAGGTCGAGCGGGAGGGTCCTTAACCGGGGAGCTGTTTTTT
>NA|TRBJ2-7|TRBV30
CAWSVRQLEQYF
TGTGCCTGGAGTGTAAGACAGCTCGAGCAGTACTTC
>TRBD2|TRBJ2-5|TRBV18
CASSPGLAGVETQYF
TGTGCCAGCTCCCCGGGACTAGCGGGAGTAGAGACCCAGTACTTC
>NA|TRBJ2-1|TRBV7-9
CASSLLGGAYNEQFF
TGTGCCAGCAGCTTACTCGGCGGAGCCTACAATGAGCAGTTCTTC